The clone carrying this TCR beta chain was picked up many times. Its antigen remains unknown. The sample originates from a study of T-cell memory formation after mild COVID-19. Broader study findings: Some SARS-CoV-2-responding clones were already detected in memory before infection. Of the contracting clones, CD4+ ones lay mainly in CM and EM, and CD8+ ones in EMRA. Among clones contracting day 15 to 85, CD4/CD8 was balanced, whereas later expanders leaned CD4+.

V was pared by 4 bases and J by 2 bases, with 8 bases between. CDR3 length equals 13 residues. Amplification by 5'RACE using constant-segment primers produced TCR alpha and TCR beta cDNA libraries that carried sample barcodes and UMIs. MiXCR, run by TCRdb on the 5' RACE reads, gives a single entry per CDR3 protein. The sample lists over 120,000 distinct CDR3 sequences, roughly 6.3% occurring once. Material for sequencing was PBMCs or a T cell subset sorted from them (not recorded which). The receptor was isolated from an adult woman who had mild COVID-19 (a few samples of this study predate the infection). Cell type and time point are not known. The chain combines TRBV12-3 or TRBV12-4 with TRBJ1-2, with D possibly being TRBD1 (5 bases). CDR3 nucleotides: TGTGCCAGCAGTTCCAGGGTGAACTATGGCTACACCTTC. Its protein is CASSSRVNYGYTF.